This is a list of T cell receptor beta chains from one sample in a study of T cell responses to AZD1222 COVID-19 vaccine. The assay was immunoSEQ multiplex PCR, and TCRdb's table has in-frame clones only and misses some. The sample carries 100,000 to 150,000 clones, approximately 87% recorded once. The starting material was peripheral blood, obtained on day 0 of AZD1222 vaccination. These receptors all come from an adult in good health. Both conserved end residues are part of each CDR3. The D gene is left open where the match is weak. Not all rows give a size; the values are once, few, many and, for expanded clones, a class.

D,size,V,J,CDR3,DNA
TRBD1,-,TRBV28,TRBJ2-7,CASSSPGTGGYEQYF,TGTGCCAGCAGTTCTCCCGGGACAGGGGGCTACGAGCAGTACTTC
-,-,TRBV15,TRBJ2-2,CATLPGPHTGELFF,TGTGCCACCCTACCCGGGCCGCATACCGGGGAGCTGTTTTTT
TRBD1,-,TRBV27,TRBJ2-2,CASSSWVGTGGLGELFF,TGTGCCAGCAGCTCCTGGGTGGGGACAGGGGGCCTCGGGGAGCTGTTTTTT
-,once,TRBV6-5,TRBJ1-5,CASPRGQVRQPQHF,TGTGCCAGCCCTAGGGGTCAGGTAAGGCAGCCCCAGCATTTT
-,few,TRBV7-3,TRBJ2-6,CASSPRGHGANVLTF,TGTGCCAGCAGCCCCCGAGGTCATGGGGCCAACGTCCTGACTTTC
-,-,TRBV6-1,TRBJ2-2,CASSSLTGLTGELFF,TGTGCCAGCAGTTCCCTTACAGGGCTAACCGGGGAGCTGTTTTTT
TRBD1,-,TRBV5-6,TRBJ2-7,CASSFSDRGYEQYF,TGTGCCAGCAGCTTCAGTGACAGGGGATACGAGCAGTACTTC
TRBD1,-,TRBV7-9,TRBJ1-1,CASSLLGTGLISAEAFF,TGTGCCAGCAGCTTACTAGGGACAGGCCTAATAAGCGCTGAAGCTTTCTTT
-,-,TRBV15,TRBJ2-7,CATSRGGLGDSYEQYF,TGTGCCACCAGCAGAGGCGGGTTAGGGGATTCCTACGAGCAGTACTTC
TRBD1,-,TRBV18,TRBJ1-2,CASSSITGGQGAGGYTF,TGTGCCAGCTCATCCATAACAGGAGGACAGGGGGCTGGCGGCTACACCTTC
-,-,TRBV6-1,TRBJ2-7,CASSDVRGWGTYEQYF,TGTGCCAGCAGTGATGTCCGAGGTTGGGGGACCTACGAGCAGTACTTC
-,once,TRBV9,TRBJ1-2,CASSVELQGNYGYTF,TGTGCCAGCAGCGTAGAGCTACAGGGTAACTATGGCTACACCTTC
-,-,TRBV5-1,TRBJ2-7,CASSFGTASEYEQYF,TGCGCCAGCAGCTTTGGGACTGCCTCTGAATACGAGCAGTACTTC
-,-,TRBV6-5,TRBJ2-1,CASAGDVNEQFF,TGTGCCAGCGCAGGGGACGTCAATGAGCAGTTCTTC
-,-,TRBV19,TRBJ1-1,CASSIFPRGGTRTEAFF,TGTGCCAGTAGTATCTTTCCCCGGGGTGGGACTAGGACTGAAGCTTTCTTT
-,once,TRBV3-1/TRBV3-2,TRBJ2-1,CASSQEDEQFF,TGTGCCAGCAGCCAAGAGGATGAGCAGTTCTTC
-,-,TRBV7-6,TRBJ2-5,CASSLYGGKYQETQYF,TGTGCCAGCAGCTTGTATGGGGGGAAGTACCAAGAGACCCAGTACTTC
TRBD1,-,TRBV7-9,TRBJ2-7,CASSSPWDRVDEQYF,TGTGCCAGCAGCTCCCCATGGGACAGGGTGGACGAGCAGTACTTC
TRBD1,-,TRBV3-1/TRBV3-2,TRBJ2-2,CASSLGQGANTGELFF,TGTGCCAGCAGCCTAGGACAGGGGGCGAACACCGGGGAGCTGTTTTTT
-,-,TRBV2,TRBJ2-7,CASSVTTYEQYF,TGTGCCAGCAGTGTAACTACCTACGAGCAGTACTTC
-,-,TRBV2,TRBJ2-7,CASSESVRQTDEQYF,TGTGCCAGCAGTGAGTCAGTACGCCAAACGGACGAGCAGTACTTC
TRBD1,-,TRBV5-4,TRBJ1-6,CASSLGRQGYNSPLHF,TGTGCCAGCAGCTTGGGCCGACAGGGGTATAATTCACCCCTCCACTTT
-,-,TRBV30,TRBJ1-1,CAWSLTSVEAFF,TGTGCCTGGAGTCTTACTTCCGTGGAAGCTTTCTTT
TRBD2,-,TRBV24-1,TRBJ2-1,CATSDPATTSGNKDEQFF,TGTGCCACCAGTGATCCAGCCACAACTAGCGGGAATAAGGATGAGCAGTTCTTC
TRBD1,-,TRBV29-1,TRBJ2-3,CSVVRDSNTDTQYF,TGCAGCGTCGTCCGGGACAGCAACACAGATACGCAGTATTTT
TRBD1,-,TRBV5-4,TRBJ1-4,CASSYGQGKNEKLFF,TGTGCCAGCAGCTACGGACAGGGGAAAAATGAAAAACTGTTTTTT
-,few,TRBV11-1,TRBJ2-1,CASSQPGGQTYNEQFF,TGTGCCAGCAGCCAACCCGGGGGCCAAACCTACAATGAGCAGTTCTTC
TRBD1,-,TRBV15,TRBJ1-2,CATRRDRGRDYGYTF,TGTGCCACCCGGCGAGACAGGGGGCGCGACTATGGCTACACCTTC
TRBD2,-,TRBV11-3,TRBJ2-5,CASSPGLAVPETQYF,TGTGCCAGCAGCCCGGGACTAGCAGTCCCGGAGACCCAGTACTTC
TRBD2,few,TRBV6-2/TRBV6-3,TRBJ2-2,CASSLMPGLAGYGELFF,TGTGCCAGCAGTTTGATGCCGGGACTAGCGGGATACGGGGAGCTGTTTTTT
-,-,TRBV5-1,TRBJ2-7,CASSLAGNEQYF,TGCGCCAGCAGCTTGGCCGGGAACGAGCAGTACTTC
TRBD1,-,TRBV11-2,TRBJ2-1,CASSRLRNRQGEGEQFF,TGTGCCAGCAGCCGACTGAGAAATCGACAGGGGGAAGGTGAGCAGTTCTTC
-,-,TRBV7-2,TRBJ2-7,CASSLQGPYEQYF,TGTGCCAGCAGCTTACAGGGGCCATACGAGCAGTACTTC
-,-,TRBV10-3,TRBJ2-7,CAISVRQEQYF,TGTGCCATCAGTGTCAGGCAGGAGCAGTACTTC
-,-,TRBV29-1,TRBJ2-3,CSVEDPGGRGNTDTQYF,TGCAGCGTTGAAGACCCGGGTGGTAGGGGGAACACAGATACGCAGTATTTT
-,-,TRBV5-1,TRBJ2-7,CASSLSEASTYEQYF,TGCGCCAGCAGCTTGTCAGAGGCCAGCACCTACGAGCAGTACTTC
-,-,TRBV18,TRBJ1-3,CASSVSRDVDTIYF,TGTGCCAGCTCTGTAAGCAGGGACGTGGACACCATATATTTT
TRBD1,-,TRBV19,TRBJ2-1,CASSIAQGAYNEQFF,TGTGCCAGTAGTATAGCACAGGGGGCCTACAATGAGCAGTTCTTC
-,-,TRBV2,TRBJ2-2,CASSEAPGLTTGELFF,TGTGCCAGCAGTGAAGCGCCCGGACTAACGACCGGGGAGCTGTTTTTT
TRBD1,-,TRBV7-9,TRBJ2-7,CASSTRTGGYEQYF,TGTGCCAGCAGCACCCGGACAGGGGGCTACGAGCAGTACTTC
-,-,TRBV2,TRBJ1-5,CASSEIQGNQPQHF,TGTGCCAGCAGTGAGATACAGGGCAATCAGCCCCAGCATTTT
-,-,TRBV6-2/TRBV6-3,TRBJ1-6,CASSPIPYNSPLHF,TGTGCCAGCAGCCCCATTCCCTATAATTCACCCCTCCACTTT
-,-,TRBV19,TRBJ2-3,CASRTENTDTQYF,TGTGCCAGTAGGACAGAGAACACAGATACGCAGTATTTT
-,-,TRBV24-1,TRBJ2-7,CATSDAGSSYEQYF,TGTGCCACCAGTGACGCAGGAAGCTCCTACGAGCAGTACTTC
-,once,TRBV7-8,TRBJ2-7,CASSPGTHSYEQYF,TGTGCCAGCAGCCCGGGGACCCACTCCTACGAGCAGTACTTC
-,once,TRBV1,TRBJ1-3,CTSSQDPRTGIGNTIYF,TGCACCAGCAGCCAAGATCCACGGACAGGCATTGGAAACACCATATATTTT
TRBD1,-,TRBV5-4,TRBJ2-7,CASSASGGYYEQYF,TGTGCCAGCAGCGCGTCAGGGGGCTACTACGAGCAGTACTTC
-,-,TRBV7-8,TRBJ2-7,CASSLGGGSPYEQYF,TGTGCCAGCAGCTTAGGGGGAGGCAGCCCTTACGAGCAGTACTTC
-,-,TRBV7-9,TRBJ1-3,CASSSGVLRNTIYF,TGTGCCAGCAGCTCAGGAGTTCTACGAAACACCATATATTTT
-,-,TRBV3-1/TRBV3-2,TRBJ2-5,CASSPSRGGGTQYF,TGTGCCAGCAGCCCTAGCAGGGGGGGTGGCACCCAGTACTTC
-,-,TRBV23-1,TRBJ1-3,CASSQSRGPDKNTIYF,TGCGCCAGCAGTCAATCGAGGGGCCCCGACAAAAACACCATATATTTT
-,-,TRBV29-1,TRBJ1-2,CSGMVGTSYGYTF,TGCAGCGGGATGGTAGGGACGAGCTATGGCTACACCTTC
-,-,TRBV7-2,TRBJ2-2,CASSPRTTNTGELFF,TGTGCCAGCAGCCCCAGGACAACGAACACCGGGGAGCTGTTTTTT
-,-,TRBV6-2/TRBV6-3,TRBJ1-2,CASSIGTRSYFGDGYTF,TGTGCCAGCAGCATTGGCACCCGCTCCTACTTCGGGGATGGCTACACCTTC